The source of this T cell receptor (beta chain) is a study of breast tumors, draining lymph nodes, adjacent tissues. General observations from the study: Compared with lymph nodes, tumors were less diverse; compared with nontumor tissue, more.

The CDR3 has 16 amino acids. Trimming stripped 4 bases from V and 4 bases from J, with 17 bases between. Germline CDR1 and CDR2: MGHDK and SYGVNS. As for this clonotype: Its antigen is still unknown.

One entry per CDR3 protein results from TCRdb running MiXCR on the multiplex PCR reads. The data hold about 14,000 distinct CDR3 sequences, with roughly 60% observed a single time. The sequencing sample was made of tumor-adjacent breast tissue. This TCR came from a female donor with breast cancer. Some clones in this sample may be carry-over from other donors' samples. The chain employs TRBV25-1 and TRBJ2-1; D assignment may be TRBD1 or TRBD2 (6 bases each). The CDR3 sequence is CASSVRRGRGYNEQFF. CDR3 coding DNA: TGTGCCAGCAGTGTAAGGAGGGGCAGGGGATACAATGAGCAGTTCTTC.